These T cell receptor beta chains were read from a single sample in a study of identical twins. In TCRdb, the 5' RACE reads were re-called with MiXCR into one record per CDR3 protein. The table has under 900,000 distinct CDR3 sequences, 15% to 20% seen once. Another study also made use of these data, one on T cells expressing NK-cell markers.

The sequencing sample was made of PBMCs. Source of these receptors: a woman aged 18 to 35 in good health. The CDR3 runs from the conserved cysteine through the conserved F or W. D genes are given only for firm matches. Size is omitted from some rows. Given values are once, few, many or a class for expanded clones.

clone_size | d_call | j_call | v_call | cdr3_nt | cdr3_aa
few | TRBD2 | TRBJ2-1 | TRBV30 | TGTGCCTGGAGTGTACTTAGCGGGAGGGCGAATGAGCAGTTCTTC | CAWSVLSGRANEQFF
. | TRBD2 | TRBJ2-1 | TRBV10-3 | TGTGCCACTTTCAAGACTAGCGGAGACTACAATGAGCAGTTCTTC | CATFKTSGDYNEQFF
few | . | TRBJ2-5 | TRBV12-3/TRBV12-4 | TGTGCCAGCAGCAAAAACAGGGACCAAGAGACCCAGTACTTC | CASSKNRDQETQYF
few | TRBD1 | TRBJ1-1 | TRBV20-1 | TGCAGTGCTCTACAGGGGGCAACTGAAGCTTTCTTT | CSALQGATEAFF
. | . | TRBJ1-2 | TRBV12-3/TRBV12-4 | TGTGCCAGCAGTTTATGGGGTAACAGGGACTATGGCTACACCTTC | CASSLWGNRDYGYTF
. | . | TRBJ2-3 | TRBV18 | TGTGCCAGCTCACCCCGACAAGACACAGATACGCAGTATTTT | CASSPRQDTDTQYF
. | . | TRBJ2-1 | TRBV29-1 | TGCAGCGTTGATAACCTAGACAAACAGTTCTTC | CSVDNLDKQFF
. | . | TRBJ2-1 | TRBV20-1 | TGCAGTGCTCCCCGTGGCTACAATGAGCAGTTCTTC | CSAPRGYNEQFF
. | TRBD2 | TRBJ2-1 | TRBV6-2/TRBV6-3 | TGTGCCACCAACTGGGGGACTAGGTATCGCAATGAGCAGTTCTTC | CATNWGTRYRNEQFF
once | . | TRBJ2-5 | TRBV29-1 | TGCAGCGTTGAATTTGAGACCCAGTACTTC | CSVEFETQYF
once | TRBD2 | TRBJ2-7 | TRBV2 | TGTGCCAGCACCCGGGGACTAGCGGGAGGCCGCTCCTACGAGCAGTACTTC | CASTRGLAGGRSYEQYF
few | TRBD1 | TRBJ2-1 | TRBV7-9 | TGTGCCAGCAGCAAACGGACAGGGGGCAATGAGCAGTTCTTC | CASSKRTGGNEQFF
few | . | TRBJ2-5 | TRBV5-1 | TGCGCCAGCAGCTTGTCCGGACAGCACCAAGAGACCCAGTACTTC | CASSLSGQHQETQYF
few | TRBD1 | TRBJ2-3 | TRBV5-1 | TGCGCCAGCAGATTACCAGGGGGCAACGTGTCCACAGATACGCAGTATTTT | CASRLPGGNVSTDTQYF
. | . | TRBJ2-1 | TRBV9 | TGTGCCAGCAGCGTAGCTCCGACGGTGAGCAATGAGCAGTTCTTC | CASSVAPTVSNEQFF
. | . | TRBJ2-3 | TRBV11-2 | TGTGCCAGCAGCTCGGACTCTCTGAGCACAGATACGCAGTATTTT | CASSSDSLSTDTQYF
. | . | TRBJ2-2 | TRBV20-1 | TGCAGTGCTAGGGTGCAGGGGCGCAACACCGGGGAGCTGTTTTTT | CSARVQGRNTGELFF
few | . | TRBJ2-1 | TRBV6-1 | TGTGCCAGCAGTGAATATTTAGGGAACTACAATGAGCAGTTCTTC | CASSEYLGNYNEQFF
few | . | TRBJ2-7 | TRBV6-5 | TGTGCCAGCAGTTACTCGACTGGAGGGGCCTACGAGCAGTACTTC | CASSYSTGGAYEQYF
. | . | TRBJ1-1 | TRBV6-5 | TGTGCCAGCAGTTACCCGGGCGGGACCGCGGCTTCATTT | CASSYPGGTAASF
. | TRBD1 | TRBJ2-3 | TRBV6-4 | TGTGCCAGCGCCAGGGGGGACAGGGCGACAGATACGCAGTATTTT | CASARGDRATDTQYF
few | . | TRBJ2-7 | TRBV3-1 | TGTGCCAGCAGCCAAGATCAGGGGGGGAGTTACGAGCAGTACTTC | CASSQDQGGSYEQYF